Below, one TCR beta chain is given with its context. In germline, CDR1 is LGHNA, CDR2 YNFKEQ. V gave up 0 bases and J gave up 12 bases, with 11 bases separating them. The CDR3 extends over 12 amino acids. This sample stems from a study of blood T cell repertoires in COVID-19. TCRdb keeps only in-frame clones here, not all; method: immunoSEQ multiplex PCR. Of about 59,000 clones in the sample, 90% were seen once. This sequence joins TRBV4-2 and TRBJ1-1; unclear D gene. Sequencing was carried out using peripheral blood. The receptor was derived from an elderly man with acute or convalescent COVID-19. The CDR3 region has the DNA TGTGCCAGCAGCCAAGATCAACAGAATCCTTTCTTT. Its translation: CASSQDQQNPFF.